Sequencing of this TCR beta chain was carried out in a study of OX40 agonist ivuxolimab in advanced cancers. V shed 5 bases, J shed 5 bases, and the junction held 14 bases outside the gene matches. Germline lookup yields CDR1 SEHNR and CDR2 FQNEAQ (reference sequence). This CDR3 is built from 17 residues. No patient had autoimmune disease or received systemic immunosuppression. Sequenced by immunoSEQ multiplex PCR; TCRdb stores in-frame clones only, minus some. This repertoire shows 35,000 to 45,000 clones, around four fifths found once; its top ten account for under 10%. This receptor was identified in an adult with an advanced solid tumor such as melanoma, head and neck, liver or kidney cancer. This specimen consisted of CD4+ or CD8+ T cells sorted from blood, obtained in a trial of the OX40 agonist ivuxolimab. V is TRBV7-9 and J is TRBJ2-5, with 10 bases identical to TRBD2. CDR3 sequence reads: CASSPRGSGGRMETQYF. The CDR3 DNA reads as TGTGCCAGCAGCCCCCGGGGTAGCGGGGGGCGTATGGAGACCCAGTACTTC. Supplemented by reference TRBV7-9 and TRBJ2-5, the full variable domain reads DTGVSQNPRHKITKRGQNVTFRCDPISEHNRLYWYRQTLGQGPEFLTYFQNEAQLEKSRLLSDRFSAERPKGSFSTLEIQRTEQGDSAMYLCASSPRGSGGRMETQYFGPGTRLLVL.